These T cell receptor beta chains were read from a single sample in a study of chemoradiotherapy in HPV16-positive cancers. Produced via immunoSEQ multiplex PCR; TCRdb's table is partial and in-frame only. Found here are about 15,000 clones, approximately 91% of them singletons; the top ten hold roughly 2.5%. Source: blood, taken from a patient who underwent chemoradiotherapy. The receptors here all came from a human donor with HPV-associated anogenital cancer. The CDR3 runs from the conserved cysteine through the conserved F or W. The D gene is left open where the match is weak. The size field is filled for only some rows; it gives once, few, many or a size class.

TRBV6-1	.	.	TRBJ2-7	CASSEREPYEQYF	TGTGCCAGCAGTGAGCGAGAGCCGTACGAGCAGTACTTC
TRBV7-9	.	.	TRBJ2-7	CASSPTSGVGSYEQYF	TGTGCCAGCAGCCCAACATCCGGGGTCGGCTCCTACGAGCAGTACTTC
TRBV19	.	.	TRBJ1-5	CASSTTLGNQPQHF	TGTGCCAGTAGTACGACCCTGGGAAATCAGCCCCAGCATTTT
TRBV5-6	TRBD1	.	TRBJ2-7	CASRWDRGIYEQYF	TGTGCCAGCAGATGGGACAGGGGGATTTACGAGCAGTACTTC
TRBV30	TRBD2	once	TRBJ2-1	CAWSAIAGGRFNEQFF	TGTGCCTGGAGTGCAATAGCGGGGGGCCGCTTCAATGAGCAGTTCTTC
TRBV5-4	.	.	TRBJ1-3	CASSWGSGNTIYF	TGTGCCAGCAGCTGGGGTTCTGGAAACACCATATATTTT
TRBV7-2	.	.	TRBJ2-7	CASSLTAELSYEQYF	TGTGCCAGCAGCTTAACCGCTGAGCTGAGCTACGAGCAGTACTTC
TRBV6-4	TRBD1	.	TRBJ2-2	CASGVRDRGVGRELFF	TGTGCCAGCGGGGTCCGGGACAGGGGCGTCGGAAGGGAGCTGTTTTTT
TRBV15	TRBD1	.	TRBJ2-1	CATSRNDRGLYNEQFF	TGTGCCACCAGCAGGAATGACAGGGGACTCTACAATGAGCAGTTCTTC
TRBV10-3	.	.	TRBJ2-5	CAISDDTGLGETQYF	TGTGCCATCAGTGATGATACAGGCCTCGGGGAGACCCAGTACTTC
TRBV6-5	TRBD1	.	TRBJ1-2	CASSPGTGANYGYTF	TGTGCCAGCAGTCCCGGGACAGGCGCTAACTATGGCTACACCTTC
TRBV9	.	few	TRBJ1-6	CASSPPAGGRNSPLHF	TGTGCCAGCAGCCCTCCTGCCGGGGGGCGTAATTCACCCCTCCACTTT
TRBV30	.	once	TRBJ1-2	CAWRLGYGYTF	TGTGCCTGGAGGCTGGGCTATGGCTACACCTTC
TRBV6-1	.	.	TRBJ1-2	CASSDPQGYTF	TGTGCCAGCAGTGATCCCCAAGGCTACACCTTC
TRBV27	.	.	TRBJ2-7	CASSPSGGGSYEQYF	TGTGCCAGCAGTCCCAGCGGAGGGGGCTCCTACGAGCAGTACTTC
TRBV5-6	.	.	TRBJ1-2	CASSLQRGLLYYGYTF	TGTGCCAGCAGCTTGCAGAGGGGCCTGCTTTACTATGGCTACACCTTC
TRBV15	TRBD2	.	TRBJ2-5	CATSRETVGGETQYF	TGTGCCACCAGCAGAGAAACTGTGGGGGGGGAGACCCAGTACTTC
TRBV7-2	.	.	TRBJ2-2	CASSLVGRTTGELFF	TGTGCCAGCAGCTTAGTTGGCAGGACCACCGGGGAGCTGTTTTTT
TRBV29-1	.	.	TRBJ2-1	CSVGGEKYNEQFF	TGCAGCGTTGGCGGGGAAAAGTACAATGAGCAGTTCTTC
TRBV11-1	TRBD2	once	TRBJ2-3	CASSWTSGGGPNTQYF	TGTGCCAGCAGCTGGACTAGCGGGGGGGGGCCGAATACGCAGTATTTT
TRBV18	.	.	TRBJ1-2	CASSPLQGANYGYTF	TGTGCCAGCTCACCCCTACAGGGTGCTAACTATGGCTACACCTTC
TRBV4-2	.	.	TRBJ1-3	CASSQGTVGNTIYF	TGTGCCAGCAGCCAAGGGACAGTTGGAAACACCATATATTTT
TRBV7-2	.	.	TRBJ1-1	CASSLTPTTEAFF	TGTGCCAGCAGCTTAACACCGACGACCGAAGCTTTCTTT
TRBV5-6	TRBD1	.	TRBJ1-2	CASKTRGPSGYTF	TGTGCCAGCAAAACGAGGGGGCCCTCGGGCTACACCTTC
TRBV18	.	once	TRBJ1-2	CASSPQAGEDGYTF	TGTGCCAGCTCACCTCAGGCAGGAGAAGATGGCTACACCTTC
TRBV13	TRBD1	.	TRBJ1-4	CASSRPGQGEKLFF	TGTGCCAGCAGCCGCCCGGGACAGGGCGAAAAACTGTTTTTT
TRBV27	TRBD1	.	TRBJ2-6	CASSLDRDYLGANVLTF	TGTGCCAGCAGTTTGGACAGGGATTATTTGGGGGCCAACGTCCTGACTTTC
TRBV30	.	.	TRBJ1-1	CAWSPGTMSEAFF	TGTGCCTGGAGCCCCGGGACAATGTCTGAAGCTTTCTTT
TRBV19	TRBD2	.	TRBJ2-3	CASRAGGATDTQYF	TGTGCCAGTAGGGCGGGGGGGGCCACAGATACGCAGTATTTT
TRBV5-6	.	.	TRBJ1-1	CASSLRAAYTEAFF	TGTGCCAGCAGCTTGAGGGCAGCATACACTGAAGCTTTCTTT
TRBV10-2	.	.	TRBJ2-5	CASSDEGLLTETQYF	TGCGCCAGCAGTGACGAGGGGCTGTTAACAGAGACCCAGTACTTC
TRBV27	.	.	TRBJ1-5	CASSPHRDFSNQPQHF	TGTGCCAGCAGTCCTCACAGGGACTTTAGCAATCAGCCCCAGCATTTT
TRBV2	.	.	TRBJ2-1	CASSEHPGVYNNEQFF	TGTGCCAGCAGTGAACACCCCGGTGTCTATAACAATGAGCAGTTCTTC
TRBV5-8	.	once	TRBJ1-1	CASSFWSGVLRDTEAFF	TGTGCCAGCAGCTTTTGGTCGGGGGTTCTAAGAGACACTGAAGCTTTCTTT
TRBV11-2	.	.	TRBJ1-1	CASSFLSGAGNTEAFF	TGTGCCAGCAGCTTCCTCAGCGGGGCAGGGAACACTGAAGCTTTCTTT
TRBV5-1	TRBD1	.	TRBJ2-1	CASSGGQGPYNEQFF	TGCGCCAGCAGCGGGGGACAGGGACCCTACAATGAGCAGTTCTTC
TRBV6-5	.	.	TRBJ2-4	CASSPSLRNIQYF	TGTGCCAGCAGTCCTAGCCTCAGGAACATTCAGTACTTC
TRBV18	TRBD2	.	TRBJ2-5	CASSPTSGGLEETQYF	TGTGCCAGCTCCCCAACTAGCGGGGGGCTGGAAGAGACCCAGTACTTC
TRBV4-2	.	.	TRBJ2-7	CASSQDWETYEQYF	TGTGCCAGCAGCCAAGATTGGGAGACCTACGAGCAGTACTTC
TRBV20-1	.	.	TRBJ1-2	CSALDSLSYTF	TGCAGTGCCTTGGACAGTCTGAGCTACACCTTC
TRBV4-1	.	.	TRBJ2-2	CASSSRTEGTTGELFF	TGCGCCAGCAGCTCCAGGACAGAGGGGACCACCGGGGAGCTGTTTTTT
TRBV19	TRBD2	.	TRBJ2-4	CASSLPGTGGKNIQYF	TGTGCCAGTAGTCTCCCCGGAACGGGGGGGAAAAACATTCAGTACTTC
TRBV7-8	TRBD1	.	TRBJ2-7	CASSLGQVNYEQYF	TGTGCCAGCAGCCTAGGACAGGTAAACTACGAGCAGTACTTC
TRBV4-2	TRBD1	.	TRBJ2-3	CASSQRQGASTDTQYF	TGTGCCAGCAGCCAGAGACAGGGGGCGAGCACAGATACGCAGTATTTT
TRBV5-6	TRBD2	.	TRBJ2-3	CASSTWPAGTDTQYF	TGTGCCAGCAGCACCTGGCCAGCGGGGACAGATACGCAGTATTTT
TRBV2	.	.	TRBJ1-5	CASSAQGALNQPQHF	TGTGCCAGCAGTGCACAGGGCGCCCTCAATCAGCCCCAGCATTTT
TRBV11-1	.	.	TRBJ1-1	CASSLSRDVEAFF	TGTGCCAGCAGCTTAAGCAGGGATGTGGAAGCTTTCTTT
TRBV4-3	TRBD2	.	TRBJ2-6	CASSHGLAGGWAGANVLTF	TGCGCCAGCAGCCATGGACTAGCGGGGGGGTGGGCCGGGGCCAACGTCCTGACTTTC
TRBV6-5	.	few	TRBJ1-5	CAAERGSNQPQHF	TGTGCCGCAGAGAGGGGTAGCAATCAGCCCCAGCATTTT
TRBV5-8	TRBD1	.	TRBJ2-2	CASSRPGQGAGELFF	TGTGCCAGCAGCCGGCCTGGACAGGGCGCCGGGGAGCTGTTTTTT
TRBV7-2	.	.	TRBJ1-5	CASSLGLPPQPQHF	TGTGCCAGCAGCTTGGGACTTCCTCCTCAGCCCCAGCATTTT
TRBV19	.	.	TRBJ2-7	CASSKQGRTSATYEQYF	TGTGCCAGTAGCAAACAGGGGAGAACTAGCGCCACCTACGAGCAGTACTTC
TRBV14	TRBD1	few	TRBJ2-5	CASSQRRRTGRVQETQYF	TGTGCCAGCAGCCAGAGGCGAAGGACAGGGAGAGTCCAAGAGACCCAGTACTTC
TRBV7-6	.	once	TRBJ1-2	CASSPREANYGYTF	TGTGCCAGCAGCCCCCGTGAAGCTAACTATGGCTACACCTTC
TRBV11-3	.	.	TRBJ1-4	CASSLGILANEKLFF	TGTGCCAGCAGCTTGGGGATTTTAGCTAATGAAAAACTGTTTTTT
TRBV7-9	.	.	TRBJ2-7	CASSLAGLSYEQYF	TGTGCCAGCAGCTTAGCGGGACTCAGCTACGAGCAGTACTTC
TRBV5-5	.	.	TRBJ1-5	CASSLGQYSNQPQHF	TGTGCCAGCAGCCTAGGACAGTATAGCAATCAGCCCCAGCATTTT